The following is a TCR beta chain sequence with its context. This clone appeared a few times. No cognate antigen has been identified for it. Base-call qualities are not available, and no considerably larger clone is one nucleotide away. This sample is drawn from a study of OX40 agonist ivuxolimab in advanced cancers. Describing the broader study: The costimulatory receptor OX40 (CD134) was targeted by ivuxolimab, a fully human IgG2 agonistic monoclonal antibody. Intravenous ivuxolimab was administered to patients every 2 weeks at six dose levels: 0.01, 0.1, 0.3, 1.5, 3 and 10 mg/kg. Of the 50 to 55 dose-escalation patients, hepatocellular carcinoma was present in about 20, melanoma in about 15, renal cell carcinoma in 9 and head and neck cancer in 9. In the dose-escalation cohort, 70% to 90% of patients were male, and the mean age was roughly 60 years with a range of roughly 20 to 80. Prior anti-PD-1, anti-PD-L1 or anti-CTLA-4 therapy was permitted, and checkpoint inhibitors had been received by roughly two fifths of dose-escalation patients. Three dose-escalation patients achieved partial responses, one with hepatocellular carcinoma and two with cutaneous melanoma. The point of sequencing TCRbeta in the periphery was to test whether ivuxolimab changed TCR sequence diversity and drove clonal T-cell expansion. The monotherapy dose-escalation portion (N ≈ 55 patients) of the phase I ivuxolimab trial is reported in the paper. Results the study describes overall, beyond this receptor: Low levels of normalized T-cell clonal expansion were also seen in some patients who did not respond. At doses of 0.1 to 3.0 mg/kg, clonal expansion of both CD4+ and CD8+ T cells in blood was seen between baseline and week 6. On average, CD8+ T cells showed more expanded clones than CD4+ T cells after ivuxolimab. In the 0.1-3.0 mg/kg groups, partial responders were among the patients with the lowest normalized peripheral clonal expansion, particularly in CD8+ T cells. Which antigens the clonally expanded peripheral T cells were specific for was not determined.

Genomic DNA was isolated from the sorted cells so that the TCRbeta CDR3 region could be sequenced. TCRbeta CDR3 regions were sequenced using the immunoSEQ Assay. TCRdb holds this immuneACCESS table with in-frame rearrangements only. Some clones are missing; in checked studies, unresolved V genes explain under half, and the rest has no known cause. The sample table shows roughly 56,000 clones, and around 84% are seen once. The ten biggest clones cover 4% to 6% of the sample. The cysteine opens and the phenylalanine closes a CDR3 of 14 amino acids. CDR3 DNA is the only sequence kept; it has 42 bases, read in frame from the first base. Taken from the germline V gene (reference sequence), the CDR1 and CDR2 loops are GTSNPN and SVGIG. Ends trimmed: V by 5 bases, J by 1 base; bases unmatched to a gene: 6. The trial excluded patients who had a history of autoimmune disease or who were on systemic immunosuppression. Peripheral blood for TCR sequencing was collected from all dose cohorts at baseline, on cycle 4 day 1, and on cycle 7 day 1. The samples were taken from a phase I, first-in-human, multicenter, open-label dose-escalation trial of ivuxolimab. Adults with locally advanced or metastatic head and neck squamous cell, hepatocellular, melanoma or renal cell carcinoma were enrolled in the trial. Before TCR sequencing, CD4+ T cells and CD8+ T cells from peripheral blood were sorted into separate populations.

The sequence was collected from an adult with an advanced solid tumor such as melanoma, head and neck, liver or kidney cancer. Rearrangement joined TRBV30 to TRBJ2-3, and 7 junctional nucleotides match TRBD2. The material was CD4+ or CD8+ T cells sorted from blood, obtained in a trial of the OX40 agonist ivuxolimab. The DNA sequence reads TGTGCCTGGCGGGAGGATGATCGCACAGATACGCAGTATTTT. This encodes CAWREDDRTDTQYF. Where the CDR3 stops, the reference TRBV30 and TRBJ2-3 genes take over; the full variable domain is SQTIHQWPATLVQPVGSPLSLECTVEGTSNPNLYWYRQAAGRGLQLLFYSVGIGQISSEVPQNLSASRPQDRQFILSSKKLLLSDSGFYLCAWREDDRTDTQYFGPGTRLTVL.